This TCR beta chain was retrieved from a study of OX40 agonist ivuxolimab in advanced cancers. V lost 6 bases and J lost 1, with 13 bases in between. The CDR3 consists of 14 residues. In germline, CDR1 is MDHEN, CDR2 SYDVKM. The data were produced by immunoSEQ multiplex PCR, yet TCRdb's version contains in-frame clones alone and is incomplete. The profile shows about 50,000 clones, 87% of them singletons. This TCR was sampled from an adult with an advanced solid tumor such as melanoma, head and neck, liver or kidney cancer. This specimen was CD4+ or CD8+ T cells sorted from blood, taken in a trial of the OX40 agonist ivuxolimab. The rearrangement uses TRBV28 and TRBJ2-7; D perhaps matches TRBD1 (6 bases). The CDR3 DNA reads TGTGCCAGCAGACACGGGACAATGTCCTACGAGCAGTACTTC. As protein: CASRHGTMSYEQYF. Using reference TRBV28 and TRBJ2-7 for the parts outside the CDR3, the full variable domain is DVKVTQSSRYLVKRTGEKVFLECVQDMDHENMFWYRQDPGLGLRLIYFSYDVKMKEKGDIPEGYSVSREKKERFSLILESASTNQTSMYLCASRHGTMSYEQYFGPGTRLTVT.